This T cell receptor beta chain was profiled in a study of shared clonotypes between healthy human individuals. This clone was recorded only once. Sequencing was at deep level. The assay was immunoSEQ multiplex PCR, and TCRdb's table has in-frame clones only and misses some. The table has more than 550,000 clones, 90% seen once. Germline CDR1 and CDR2: SGDLS and YYNGEE. CDR3 length: 15 amino acids. Trimming took 0 bases from V and 2 from J, leaving 12 bases between them. Sequenced sample: memory CD8+ T cells from PBMCs. Subset defined: CD45RO+ cells pooled with CCR7-negative TemRA cells. This receptor was taken from a man younger than 35 in good health. Some clones in this sample may be carry-over from other donors' samples. V usage is TRBV9 and J usage is TRBJ2-7; a weak D match, TRBD2 (6 bases). CDR3 DNA: TGTGCCAGCAGCGTAGGTTCTAGCGACCCCTACGAGCAGTACTTC. It is translated as CASSVGSSDPYEQYF.